This TCR beta chain is drawn from a study of cytomegalovirus exposure and HLA in healthy donors. General study findings and limits: The HLA-A and HLA-B alleles of most subjects were reportedly predicted accurately from TCR beta sequences. Confirmation in vitro established that a few CMV-associated chains were specific for CMV antigens.

The PCR employed 60 Vbeta primers together with 13 Jbeta primers. Clones were sequenced by immunoSEQ multiplex PCR, and TCRdb holds only the in-frame ones, with some missing. This sample has 190,000 or so clones, with less than 85% found just once. Remarks on this clone: The target antigen is unknown.

This receptor was identified in a boy under 18 in good health and CMV-seronegative. Specimen: PBMCs.

The CDR3 nucleotides are TGTGCCAGCAGCACGACAGGGAACACTGAAGCTTTCTTT. Amino acids: CASSTTGNTEAFF. The chain uses TRBV5-4 and TRBJ1-1; possibly TRBD1 for D (6 bases). Looked up from germline, CDR1 is SGHNT and CDR2 is YYREEE (reference sequence). The CDR3 length is 13 residues. The V gene lost 4 bases and the J gene lost 1 base, with 8 bases spanning the gap.